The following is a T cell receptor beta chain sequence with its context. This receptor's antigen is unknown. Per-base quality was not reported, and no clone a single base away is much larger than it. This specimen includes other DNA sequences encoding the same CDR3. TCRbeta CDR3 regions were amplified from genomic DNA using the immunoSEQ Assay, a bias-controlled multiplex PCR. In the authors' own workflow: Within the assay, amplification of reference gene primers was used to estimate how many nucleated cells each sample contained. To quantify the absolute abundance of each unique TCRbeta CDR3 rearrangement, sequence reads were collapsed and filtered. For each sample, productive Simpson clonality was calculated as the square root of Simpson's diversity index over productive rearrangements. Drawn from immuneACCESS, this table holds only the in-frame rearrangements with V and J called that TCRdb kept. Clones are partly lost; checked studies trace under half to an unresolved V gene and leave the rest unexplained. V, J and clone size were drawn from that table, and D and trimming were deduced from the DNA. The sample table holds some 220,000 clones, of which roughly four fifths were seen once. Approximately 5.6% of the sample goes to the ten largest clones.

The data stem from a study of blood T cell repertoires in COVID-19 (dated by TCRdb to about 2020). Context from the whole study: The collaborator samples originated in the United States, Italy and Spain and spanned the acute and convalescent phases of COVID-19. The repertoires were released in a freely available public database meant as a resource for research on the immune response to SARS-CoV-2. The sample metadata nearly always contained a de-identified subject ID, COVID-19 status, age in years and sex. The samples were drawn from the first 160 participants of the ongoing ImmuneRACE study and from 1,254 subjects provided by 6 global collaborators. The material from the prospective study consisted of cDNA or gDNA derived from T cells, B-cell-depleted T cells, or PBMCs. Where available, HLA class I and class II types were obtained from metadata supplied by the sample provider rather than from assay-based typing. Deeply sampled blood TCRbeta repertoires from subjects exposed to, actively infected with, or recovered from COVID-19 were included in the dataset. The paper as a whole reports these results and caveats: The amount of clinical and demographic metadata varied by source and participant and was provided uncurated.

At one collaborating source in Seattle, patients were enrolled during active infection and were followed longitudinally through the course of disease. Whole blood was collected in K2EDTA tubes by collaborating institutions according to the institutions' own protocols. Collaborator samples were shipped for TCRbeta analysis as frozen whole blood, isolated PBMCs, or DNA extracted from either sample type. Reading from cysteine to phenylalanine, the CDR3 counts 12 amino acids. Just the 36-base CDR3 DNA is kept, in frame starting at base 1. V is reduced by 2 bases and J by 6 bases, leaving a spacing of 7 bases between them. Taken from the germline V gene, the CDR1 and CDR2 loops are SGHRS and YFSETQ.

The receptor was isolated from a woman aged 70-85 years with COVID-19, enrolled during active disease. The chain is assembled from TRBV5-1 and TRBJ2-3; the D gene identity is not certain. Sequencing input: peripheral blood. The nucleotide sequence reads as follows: TGCGCCAGCAGCTTTCCCGGGGATACGCAGTATTTT. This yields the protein CASSFPGDTQYF.